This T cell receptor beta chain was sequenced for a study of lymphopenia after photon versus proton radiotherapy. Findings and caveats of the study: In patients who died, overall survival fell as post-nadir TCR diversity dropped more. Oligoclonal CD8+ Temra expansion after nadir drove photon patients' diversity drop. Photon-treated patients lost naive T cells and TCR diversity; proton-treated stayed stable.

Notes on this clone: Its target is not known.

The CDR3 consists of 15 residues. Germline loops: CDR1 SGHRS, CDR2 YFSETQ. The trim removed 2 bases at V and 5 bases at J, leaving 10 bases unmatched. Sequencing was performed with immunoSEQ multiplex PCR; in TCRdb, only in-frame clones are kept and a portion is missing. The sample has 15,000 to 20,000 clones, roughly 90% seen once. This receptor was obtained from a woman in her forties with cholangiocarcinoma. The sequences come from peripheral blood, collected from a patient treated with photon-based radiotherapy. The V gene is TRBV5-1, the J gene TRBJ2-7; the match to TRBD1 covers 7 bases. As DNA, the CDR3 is TGCGCCAGCAGCTTATTGGAGACAGGGACCGACGAGCAGTACTTC. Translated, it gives CASSLLETGTDEQYF.